The clone carrying this TCR beta chain occurred many times. What it recognizes is unknown. A read error may produce the germline difference seen at one junction end. This entry comes from a study of T-cell reconstitution after alpha-beta-depleted transplantation in children. Points from the study as a whole: The origin of high day-60 TCRbeta diversity in some patients lay in surviving recipient T cells and thymic progenitors.

The CDR3 contains 15 residues. CDR1 is SGHRS, CDR2 YFSETQ, per germline. The TCRbeta library incorporated unique molecular identifiers. TCRdb redid the calling of the PCR reads with MiXCR, one entry per CDR3 protein. The sample has about a million distinct CDR3 sequences, about 31% seen once. The V gene is TRBV5-1, the J gene TRBJ2-1; TRBD1 or TRBD2 may be the D gene (6 bases each). Sequenced material: PBMCs, mostly from graft donor cells, taken 360 days after TCRalphabeta/CD19-depleted stem cell transplant. The TCR comes from a boy younger than two who had a stem cell transplant for SCID, so the T cells may come from the graft donor. In DNA form, the CDR3 reads TGCGCCAGCAGCTCGGGGGCCAAGTCCTTCAATGAGCAGTTCTTC. It encodes CASSSGAKSFNEQFF.